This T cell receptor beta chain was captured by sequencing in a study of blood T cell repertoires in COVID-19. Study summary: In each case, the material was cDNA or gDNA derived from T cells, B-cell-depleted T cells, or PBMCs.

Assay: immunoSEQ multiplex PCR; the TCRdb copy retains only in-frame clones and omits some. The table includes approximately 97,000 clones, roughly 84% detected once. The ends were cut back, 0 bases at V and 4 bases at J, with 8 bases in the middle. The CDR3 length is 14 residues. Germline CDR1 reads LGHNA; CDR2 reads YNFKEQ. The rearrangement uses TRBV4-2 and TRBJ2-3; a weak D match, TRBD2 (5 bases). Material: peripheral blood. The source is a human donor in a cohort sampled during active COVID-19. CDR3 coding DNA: TGTGCCAGCAGCCAAGAGTCTAGCCCAGATACGCAGTATTTT. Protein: CASSQESSPDTQYF.